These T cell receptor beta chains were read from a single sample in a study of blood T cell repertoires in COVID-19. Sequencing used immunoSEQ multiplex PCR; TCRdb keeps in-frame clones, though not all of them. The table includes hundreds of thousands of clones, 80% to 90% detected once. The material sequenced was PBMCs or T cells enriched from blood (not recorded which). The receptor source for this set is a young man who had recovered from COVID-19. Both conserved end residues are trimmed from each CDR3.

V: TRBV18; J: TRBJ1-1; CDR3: ASSPPDRGRGTEAF
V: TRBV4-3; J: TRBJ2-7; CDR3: ASSQSSGPSYEQY
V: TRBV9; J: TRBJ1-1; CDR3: ASSAPLTGHAEAF
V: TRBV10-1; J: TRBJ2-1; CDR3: ASSTGRDTNEQF
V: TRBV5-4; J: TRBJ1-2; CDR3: ASSSKKDRGLDGYT
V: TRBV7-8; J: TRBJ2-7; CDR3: ASRPTDGGQDEQY
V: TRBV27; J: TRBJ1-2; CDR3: ASGTYTGIRRNGYT
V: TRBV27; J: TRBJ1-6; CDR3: ASSGRTGGYLSYNSPLH
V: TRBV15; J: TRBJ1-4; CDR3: ATSPPSNEKLF
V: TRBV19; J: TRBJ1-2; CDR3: ASSIAPGQNYGYT
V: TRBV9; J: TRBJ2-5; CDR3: ASSVGAGATQETQY
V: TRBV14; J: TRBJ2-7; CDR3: ASSHPGLAYEQY
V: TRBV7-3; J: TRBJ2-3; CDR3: ASSSGLGRDTQY
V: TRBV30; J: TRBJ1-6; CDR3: AWSVGVGASDSPLH
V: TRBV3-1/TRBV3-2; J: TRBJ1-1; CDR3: ASSPTGLDEAF
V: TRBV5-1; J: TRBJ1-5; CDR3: ASSLGRVNQPQH
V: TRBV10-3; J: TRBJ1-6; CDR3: AISEFGGTQPTYNSPLH
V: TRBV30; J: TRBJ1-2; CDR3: AWSLTGLGGYT
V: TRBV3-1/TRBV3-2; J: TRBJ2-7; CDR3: ASSQDPGSYEQY
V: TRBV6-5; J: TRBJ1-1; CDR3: ASSYSTGFGAF
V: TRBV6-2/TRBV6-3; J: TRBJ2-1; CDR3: ASSHRDRGLLSYNEQF
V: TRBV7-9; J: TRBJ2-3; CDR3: ASSLGSGIRDTQY
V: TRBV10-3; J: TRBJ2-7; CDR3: AISRSRQGQY
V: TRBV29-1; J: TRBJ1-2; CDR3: SVSTGVTYGYT
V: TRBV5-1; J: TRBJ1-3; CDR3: ASSQGQGASGNTIY
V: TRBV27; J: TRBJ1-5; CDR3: ASWDREGQPQH
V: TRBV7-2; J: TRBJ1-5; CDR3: ASSPGGTGGLQPQH
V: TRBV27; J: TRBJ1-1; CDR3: ASSLPGRSTEAF
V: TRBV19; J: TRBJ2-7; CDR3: ASREAGDYEQY
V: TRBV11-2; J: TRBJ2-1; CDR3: ASSLDSLAGARNEQF
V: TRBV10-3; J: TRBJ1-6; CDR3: AITPETGGSPLH
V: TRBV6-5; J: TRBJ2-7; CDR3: ASARGRNYEQY
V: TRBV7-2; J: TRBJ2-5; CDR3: ASSLNRGPQETQY
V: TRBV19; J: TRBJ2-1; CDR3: ASSAISGESNEQF
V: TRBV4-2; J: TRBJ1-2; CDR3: ASSQGTGNYGYT
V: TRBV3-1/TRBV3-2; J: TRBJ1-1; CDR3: ASSSHRGGNTEAF
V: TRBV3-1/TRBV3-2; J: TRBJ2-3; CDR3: ASGKRETDTQY
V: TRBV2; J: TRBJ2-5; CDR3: ASSDWSGGGETQY
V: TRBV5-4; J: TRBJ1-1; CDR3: ASSRGAGMGTEAF
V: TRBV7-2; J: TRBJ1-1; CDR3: ASSAATGRTEAF
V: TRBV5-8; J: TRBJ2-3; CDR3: ASRRTGAPDTQY
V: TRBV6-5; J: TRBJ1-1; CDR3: ASERQKNTEAF
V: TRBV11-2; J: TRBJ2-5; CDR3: ASSFMTGQETQY
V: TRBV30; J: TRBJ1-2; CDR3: AWSPRGGSGYT
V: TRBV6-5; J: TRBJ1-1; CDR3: ASNPYRGGIEAF
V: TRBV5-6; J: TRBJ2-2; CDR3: ASSPLGRATGELF
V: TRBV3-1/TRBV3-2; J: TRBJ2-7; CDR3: ASSQDRLVGEQY
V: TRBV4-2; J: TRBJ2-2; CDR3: ASSQGRAGELF
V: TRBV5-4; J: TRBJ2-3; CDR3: ASSPRQGPGDTQY
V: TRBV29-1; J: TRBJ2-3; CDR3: SGTGFNGDTQY
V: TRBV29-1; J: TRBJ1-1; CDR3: SVEPSGANTEAF
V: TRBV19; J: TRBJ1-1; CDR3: ASSTRDWNTEAF